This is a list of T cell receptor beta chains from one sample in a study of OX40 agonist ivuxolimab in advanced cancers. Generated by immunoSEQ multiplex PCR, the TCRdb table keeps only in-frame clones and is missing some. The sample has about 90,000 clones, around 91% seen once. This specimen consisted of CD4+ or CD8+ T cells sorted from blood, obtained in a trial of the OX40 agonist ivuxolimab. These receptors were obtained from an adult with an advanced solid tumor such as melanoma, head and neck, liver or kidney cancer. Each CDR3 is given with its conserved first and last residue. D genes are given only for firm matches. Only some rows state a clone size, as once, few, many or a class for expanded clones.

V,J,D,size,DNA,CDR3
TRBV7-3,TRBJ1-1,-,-,TGTGCCAGCAGCCTCGTTCAGGGAACTGAAGCTTTCTTT,CASSLVQGTEAFF
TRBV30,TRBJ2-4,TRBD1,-,TGTGCCTCGGACAGGGGCAGGGGAAACATTCAGTACTTC,CASDRGRGNIQYF
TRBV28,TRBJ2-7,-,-,TGTGCCAGCAGTTTCGGCTGGGCGGCGGTAAGATCCTACGAGCAGTACTTC,CASSFGWAAVRSYEQYF
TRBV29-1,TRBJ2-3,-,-,TGCAGCGTTGAACAGTACCGTACGCAGTATTTT,CSVEQYRTQYF
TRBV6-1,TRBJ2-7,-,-,TGTGCCAGCAGTGCCTCGGACAGTACCAGACTGTACTTC,CASSASDSTRLYF
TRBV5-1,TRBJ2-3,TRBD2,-,TGCGCCAGCAGCCCAGTTCTAGCGGGAGGGCCGGATACGCAGTATTTT,CASSPVLAGGPDTQYF
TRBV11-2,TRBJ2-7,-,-,TGTGCCAGCAGCCCCGGGGGAGGCGGGCAGTACTTC,CASSPGGGGQYF
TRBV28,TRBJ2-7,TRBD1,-,TGTGCCAGCAGTTTCCGATATGGGACAGGGTCCCACGAGCAGTACTTC,CASSFRYGTGSHEQYF
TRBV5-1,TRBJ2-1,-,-,TGCGCCAGCAGCTTGGACCTGGGGGCCACTGGCAATGAGCAGTTCTTC,CASSLDLGATGNEQFF
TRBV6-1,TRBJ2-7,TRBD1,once,TGTGCCAGCAGTGACTTCGGGACAGGGATGAGTCGGTACTTC,CASSDFGTGMSRYF
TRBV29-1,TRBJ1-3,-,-,TGCAGCGTCCCGGGGGTCGGCTCTGGAAACACCATATATTTT,CSVPGVGSGNTIYF
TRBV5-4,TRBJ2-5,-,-,TGTGCCAGCAGCTCCGGGACCGGGGAGACCCAGTACTTC,CASSSGTGETQYF
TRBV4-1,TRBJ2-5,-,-,TGCGCCAGCAGCCCTATATTCGGGACCCAGTACTTC,CASSPIFGTQYF
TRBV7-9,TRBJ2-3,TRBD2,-,TGTGCCAGCAGCTTTTACGGGGGGGCCGTAGATACGCAGTATTTT,CASSFYGGAVDTQYF
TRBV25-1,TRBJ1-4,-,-,TGTGCCAGCAGCGGATACACTAATGAAAAACTGTTTTTT,CASSGYTNEKLFF